This TCR beta chain is drawn from a study of blood T cell repertoires in COVID-19. Study background: Material from acute and convalescent COVID-19 was sourced from the United States, Italy and Spain. Sources were T cells, B-cell-depleted T cells, or PBMCs; the material itself was cDNA or gDNA.

The V gene's germline CDR1 is SGHTA and CDR2 FQGNSA. With V trimmed by 3 bases and J by 6 bases, 8 bases remained unmatched. The CDR3 is 16 amino acids. Original handling: Nucleated cell counts were estimated from reference gene primer amplification. Clones were read by immunoSEQ multiplex PCR, and TCRdb kept only the in-frame ones, dropping some. V and J calls plus clone size are reproduced from that table; the DNA served to infer D and trimming. The sample records some 150,000 clones, 88% being singletons. The V gene is TRBV7-2, the J gene TRBJ2-3; 11 bases align to TRBD2. This sequence was found in a woman aged 55-70 years with acute or convalescent COVID-19. The specimen was peripheral blood. CDR3 DNA sequence: TGTGCCAGCAGCTTGCGACTAGCGGGGACGGGGGATACGCAGTATTTT. Encoded protein: CASSLRLAGTGDTQYF.